This passage covers 24 T cell receptor beta chains from one sample sequenced in a study of cytomegalovirus exposure and HLA in healthy donors. In the PCR, 60 Vbeta and 13 Jbeta primers were used. Assay used: immunoSEQ multiplex PCR; TCRdb lists only in-frame clones, some missing. The sample lists some 150,000 clones, about 61% occurring once. Material: PBMCs. The receptors come from a middle-aged woman in good health and CMV-seronegative.

There are a few counts of this clone. CDR3 sequence: CASSSRQGSTGELFF. The CDR3 nucleotides are TGTGCCAGCAGCTCCAGACAGGGGAGCACCGGGGAGCTGTTTTTT. The chain is built from TRBV11-3 and TRBJ2-2; TRBD1 aligns across 8 bases. The V segment lost 4 bases and the J segment 4 bases; nucleotides outside the gene matches: 5. Germline V gene sequence: CDR1 SGHNT, CDR2 YENEEA. The CDR3 spans 15 residues.

This sequence joins TRBV2 and TRBJ1-2; 11 bases are shared with TRBD1. CDR3 length: 16 amino acids. The V gene end was trimmed by 5 bases and the J gene end by 0 bases; junction bases not matched to a gene: 5. Looked up from germline, CDR1 is SNHLY and CDR2 is FYNNEI. For the CDR3, the DNA is TGTGCCAGCAGTCCCAGGACAGGGGGCGCTAACTATGGCTACACCTTC. It encodes CASSPRTGGANYGYTF.

The genes are TRBV4-1 and TRBJ2-1; 10 bases match TRBD2. CDR3 size: 15 residues. Germline trimming cut 8 bases from V and 5 bases from J; bases unmatched to any gene: 9. Looked up from germline, CDR1 is MGHRA and CDR2 is YSYEKL. The CDR3, as DNA: TGCGCCAGCGCTTACCCCGGGACTAGCGACAATGAGCAGTTCTTC. Translated, it gives CASAYPGTSDNEQFF.

The chain is built from TRBV9 and TRBJ2-3; no reliable D call. This CDR3 spans 12 amino acids. The germline V gene has CDR1 SGDLS and CDR2 YYNGEE. Trimming took off 4 bases at V and 3 bases at J, with 6 bases between the two ends. CDR3 bases: TGTGCCAGCAGCTATAATACAGATACGCAGTATTTT. It encodes CASSYNTDTQYF.

This clone has a single count. The V call is TRBV2, the J call TRBJ1-2, with 9 bases matching TRBD1. Trimming removed 7 bases from V and 8 bases from J; junction bases left unmatched: 5. The CDR3 spans 12 residues. Germline V gene lookup returns CDR1 SNHLY and CDR2 FYNNEI. For the CDR3, the DNA is TGTGCCAGCAATAGGGACAGGGACGGCTACACCTTC. As protein: CASNRDRDGYTF.

The sample holds a few counts of this clone. The rearrangement uses TRBV6-1 and TRBJ1-2; 9 positions match TRBD1. The CDR3 covers 11 residues. V was pared by 8 bases and J by 6 bases, with 1 base of the junction left unmatched. Per germline, CDR1 MNHNS and CDR2 SASEGT. The CDR3 region has the DNA TGTGCCAGCGGGACAGGGAATGGCTACACCTTC. Amino acid sequence: CASGTGNGYTF.

The rearrangement links TRBV5-1 to TRBJ2-1; D is perhaps TRBD1 (6 bases). Germline V gene sequence: CDR1 SGHRS, CDR2 YFSETQ. Between the trimmed V and J ends, which lost 4 bases and 4 bases, there was a span of 15 bases. The CDR3 extends over 15 amino acids. In nucleotides, the CDR3 is TGCGCCAGCAGCGCAACAGGGAATGCATACAATGAGCAGTTCTTC. Translation gives CASSATGNAYNEQFF.

The chain combines TRBV29-1 with TRBJ2-7; TRBD1 agrees at 9 bases. Germline CDR1 and CDR2: SQVTM and ANQGSEA. The CDR3 has 14 amino acids. With 7 bases clipped from V and 2 bases from J, the junction kept 9 bases outside the gene matches. CDR3 protein: CSAVGDRAPYEQYF. The CDR3 DNA reads TGCAGCGCTGTGGGGGACAGGGCGCCCTACGAGCAGTACTTC.

This chain connects TRBV18 to TRBJ1-1; weak D call: TRBD1 (5 bases). This CDR3 region has 15 residues. Trimming took off 0 bases at V and 0 bases at J, with 8 bases between the two ends. The germline CDR1 and CDR2 sequences are KGHSH and LQKENI. Here the CDR3 DNA reads TGTGCCAGCTCACCACCGAGGGACTTGAACACTGAAGCTTTCTTT. Amino acid sequence: CASSPPRDLNTEAFF.

CDR3: CASQGQGATYGYTF. The CDR3 DNA reads as TGTGCCAGCCAGGGGCAGGGGGCTACCTATGGCTACACCTTC. The J gene is TRBJ1-2, the V gene TRBV6-6; 8 nucleotides align to TRBD1. Germline V gives CDR1 MNHNY, CDR2 SVGAGI (reference sequence). The CDR3 has 14 amino acids. Trimming took 8 bases from V and 4 from J; bases not matched to a gene: 9.

The rearrangement uses TRBV5-1 and TRBJ2-1; a possible D gene is TRBD1 (9 bases). Trimming removed 2 bases at V and 7 bases at J, with 31 bases between. Germline V gene data show CDR1 as SGHRS and CDR2 as YFSETQ. The CDR3 is made up of 20 amino acids. CDR3: CASSLKGQGRIGGGRNEQFF. The CDR3 DNA sequence: TGCGCCAGCAGCTTAAAGGGACAGGGACGAATCGGCGGGGGGAGAAATGAGCAGTTCTTC. The whole variable domain, filled in from reference TRBV5-1 and TRBJ2-1, reads KAGVTQTPRYLIKTRGQQVTLSCSPISGHRSVSWYQQTPGQGLQFLFEYFSETQRNKGNFPGRFSGRQFSNSRSEMNVSTLELGDSALYLCASSLKGQGRIGGGRNEQFFGPGTRLTVL.

The chain joins TRBV30 to TRBJ2-7, with 10 bases lining up with TRBD1. V lost 5 bases and J lost 0; bases outside the gene matches: 7. The CDR3 consists of 15 residues. Looked up from germline, CDR1 is GTSNPN and CDR2 is SVGIG (reference sequence). CDR3 DNA sequence: TGTGCCTGGGACGGACAGGGGGGGATCTCCTACGAGCAGTACTTC. It is translated as CAWDGQGGISYEQYF.

The chain employs TRBV9 and TRBJ2-1; possible D gene TRBD1, 5 bases. CDR3 length: 15 amino acids. The germline CDR1 and CDR2 sequences are SGDLS and YYNGEE. The germline V and J ends were trimmed by 0 bases and 2 bases, with 9 bases remaining between them. The CDR3 nucleotides read TGTGCCAGCAGCGTAGGTGACAGTACCTACAATGAGCAGTTCTTC. Protein sequence: CASSVGDSTYNEQFF.

The gene calls are TRBV4-3 and TRBJ2-2; 7 bases line up with TRBD1. This CDR3 region has 14 residues. CDR1 is LGHNA, CDR2 YSLEER, per germline. V was clipped by 4 bases and J by 7 bases; unmatched bases: 6. DNA of the CDR3: TGCGCCAGCAGCCGGAAGACAGGGATCGGGGAGCTGTTTTTT. It encodes CASSRKTGIGELFF.

The rearrangement links TRBV28 to TRBJ1-1; 9 nucleotides align to TRBD1. The CDR3 consists of 15 residues. The J segment lost 2 bases and the V segment lost 8 bases, leaving 9 bases of the junction unmatched. Germline lookup yields CDR1 MDHEN and CDR2 SYDVKM. CDR3 nucleotide sequence: TGTGCCAGCCCTCCGGGACAGGGTATTAACACTGAAGCTTTCTTT. Protein sequence: CASPPGQGINTEAFF. The full variable domain, completed using reference TRBV28 and TRBJ1-1, is DVKVTQSSRYLVKRTGEKVFLECVQDMDHENMFWYRQDPGLGLRLIYFSYDVKMKEKGDIPEGYSVSREKKERFSLILESASTNQTSMYLCASPPGQGINTEAFFGQGTRLTVV.

The chain carries TRBV7-8 and TRBJ1-6; D gene ambiguous. The CDR3 consists of 17 residues. Trimming removed 1 base from V and 0 bases from J, with 10 bases in between. The V gene's germline CDR1 is SGHVS and CDR2 FQNEAQ. The CDR3 coding sequence is TGTGCCAGCAGCTTAGTGTTTCCGAGCTCCTATAATTCACCCCTCCACTTT. Its translation is CASSLVFPSSYNSPLHF.

The rearrangement uses TRBV7-2 and TRBJ2-7; 7 bases agree with TRBD1. Germline CDR1 is SGHTA and CDR2 is FQGNSA. The J segment lost 2 bases and the V segment lost 7 bases, leaving 8 bases of the junction unmatched. The CDR3 covers 14 residues. As DNA, the CDR3 is TGTGCCAGCAACACAGGGGATACTCCCTACGAGCAGTACTTC. It translates to CASNTGDTPYEQYF. Combining the CDR3 with reference TRBV7-2 and TRBJ2-7 gives the whole variable domain GAGVSQSPSNKVTEKGKDVELRCDPISGHTALYWYRQSLGQGLEFLIYFQGNSAPDKSGLPSDRFSAERTGGSVSTLTIQRTQQEDSAVYLCASNTGDTPYEQYFGPGTRLTVT.

This clone was observed a handful of times. The rearrangement links TRBV4-1 to TRBJ2-7; D gene unclear. This CDR3 comprises 15 residues. Germline values: CDR1 MGHRA, CDR2 YSYEKL. V gave up 0 bases and J gave up 3 bases, with 12 bases separating them. This CDR3 reads CASSQDNSAFYEQYF. The DNA of the CDR3 is TGCGCCAGCAGCCAAGATAATTCAGCGTTCTACGAGCAGTACTTC.

The J gene is TRBJ1-5, the V gene TRBV19; TRBD1 might be the D (5 bases). This CDR3 spans 16 amino acids. V was pared by 10 bases and J by 4 bases, with 23 bases between. CDR1 and CDR2 (germline): LNHDA, SQIVND (reference sequence). CDR3 region: CATKRSRGSENQPQHF. The CDR3 DNA reads TGTGCCACCAAAAGATCAAGGGGCAGTGAGAATCAGCCCCAGCATTTT.

This clone was observed a few times. This chain connects TRBV27 to TRBJ2-7; D is possibly TRBD2 (6 bases). The CDR3 length is 15 residues. The V gene lost 6 bases and the J gene lost 2 bases, with 17 bases spanning the gap. The germline V gene has CDR1 MNHEY and CDR2 SMNVEV (reference sequence). The CDR3 DNA reads as TGTGCCAGCAGGACCCGACTAGAGGGTGCCTACGAGCAGTACTTC. This gives the protein CASRTRLEGAYEQYF.

The genes are TRBV7-3 and TRBJ2-5; TRBD2 is a possible D gene (6 bases). The CDR3 has 15 residues. The germline V gene has CDR1 SGHTA and CDR2 FQGTGA. Trimming removed 2 bases from V and 2 bases from J, with 12 bases in between. The CDR3: CASSLSTGDQETQYF. CDR3 nucleotides: TGTGCCAGCAGCTTATCTACGGGGGATCAAGAGACCCAGTACTTC.

The chain employs TRBV9 and TRBJ1-1; TRBD1 agrees at 8 bases. The CDR3 has 13 residues. The germline gives CDR1 SGDLS, CDR2 YYNGEE. The V segment lost 0 bases and the J segment 12 bases; nucleotides outside the gene matches: 7. DNA for the CDR3: TGTGCCAGCAGCGTAGCTTCCAGGGGGCAAACTTTCTTT. Translation: CASSVASRGQTFF. Full variable domain (rest looked up from reference TRBV9 and TRBJ1-1): DSGVTQTPKHLITATGQRVTLRCSPRSGDLSVYWYQQSLDQGLQFLIQYYNGEERAKGNILERFSAQQFPDLHSELNLSSLELGDSALYFCASSVASRGQTFFGQGTRLTVV.

This rearrangement joins TRBV29-1 to TRBJ1-2; TRBD1 agrees at 9 bases. Germline V gene lookup returns CDR1 SQVTM and CDR2 ANQGSEA. Losses at the gene ends were 4 bases for V and 7 bases for J; bases not matched to a gene: 22. CDR3 length: 18 residues. In DNA, the CDR3 is TGCAGCGTTGTTCAGGGGACAGGGAACAACCTATTGAATGGTGGCTACACCTTC. It yields the protein CSVVQGTGNNLLNGGYTF.

This clone came up once. The rearrangement uses TRBV4-2 and TRBJ1-6, with 9 bases identical to TRBD1. Germline trimming cut 0 bases from V and 10 bases from J; bases unmatched to any gene: 7. Looked up from germline, CDR1 is LGHNA and CDR2 is YNFKEQ. There are 16 residues in the CDR3. CDR3 region: CASSQELQGASSPLHF. In DNA, the CDR3 is TGTGCCAGCAGCCAAGAGCTACAGGGGGCTTCCTCACCCCTCCACTTT.